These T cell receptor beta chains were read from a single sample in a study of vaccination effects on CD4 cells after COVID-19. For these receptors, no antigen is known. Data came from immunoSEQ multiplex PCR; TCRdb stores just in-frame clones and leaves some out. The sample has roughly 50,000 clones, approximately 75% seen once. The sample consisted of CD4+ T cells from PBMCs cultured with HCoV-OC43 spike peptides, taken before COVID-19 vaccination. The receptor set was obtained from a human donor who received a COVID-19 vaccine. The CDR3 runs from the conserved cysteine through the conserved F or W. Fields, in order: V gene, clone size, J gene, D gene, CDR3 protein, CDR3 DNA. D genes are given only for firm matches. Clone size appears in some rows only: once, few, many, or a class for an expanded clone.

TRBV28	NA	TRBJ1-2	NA	CASSFPEGSSNYGYTF	TGTGCCAGCAGTTTCCCCGAGGGCTCCTCTAACTATGGCTACACCTTC
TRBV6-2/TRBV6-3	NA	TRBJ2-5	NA	CASSYSTGRETQYF	TGTGCCAGCAGCTATTCGACTGGGAGAGAGACCCAGTACTTC
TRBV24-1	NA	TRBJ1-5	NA	CATVGEDVPEKPQHF	TGTGCCACCGTGGGGGAAGATGTGCCGGAAAAGCCCCAGCATTTT
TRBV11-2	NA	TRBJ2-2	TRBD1	CASSLRQGGNTGELFF	TGTGCCAGCAGCCTAAGACAGGGGGGTAACACCGGGGAGCTGTTTTTT
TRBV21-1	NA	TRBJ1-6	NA	CASSKTGWNSPLHF	TGTGCCAGCAGCAAAACAGGGTGGAATTCACCCCTCCACTTT
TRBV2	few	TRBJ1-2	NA	CASSEAGIGYTF	TGTGCCAGCAGTGAAGCGGGCATTGGCTACACCTTC
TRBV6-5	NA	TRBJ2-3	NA	CASIRAGSDTQYF	TGTGCCAGCATAAGGGCAGGGTCGGATACGCAGTATTTT
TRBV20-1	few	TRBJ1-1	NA	CSATGGTEAFF	TGCAGTGCTACTGGGGGGACTGAAGCTTTCTTT
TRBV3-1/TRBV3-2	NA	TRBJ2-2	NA	CASSQEFLQGNTGELFF	TGTGCCAGCAGCCAAGAGTTCCTACAGGGGAACACCGGGGAGCTGTTTTTT
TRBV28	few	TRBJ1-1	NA	CASSPPGSMNTEAFF	TGTGCCAGCAGTCCCCCCGGGAGCATGAACACTGAAGCTTTCTTT
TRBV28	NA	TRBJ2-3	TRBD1	CASSPGTVTDTQYF	TGTGCCAGCAGTCCGGGGACAGTCACAGATACGCAGTATTTT
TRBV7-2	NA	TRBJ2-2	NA	CASSLRGNTGELFF	TGTGCCAGCAGCTTAAGGGGAAACACCGGGGAGCTGTTTTTT
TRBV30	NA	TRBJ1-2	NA	CAWSVQVQVDYGYTF	TGTGCCTGGAGTGTACAAGTACAGGTGGACTATGGCTACACCTTC
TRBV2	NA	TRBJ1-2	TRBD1	CASSRDRNYGYTF	TGTGCCAGCAGTCGGGACAGGAACTATGGCTACACCTTC
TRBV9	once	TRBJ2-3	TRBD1	CASSVVGGRADTQYF	TGTGCCAGCAGCGTAGTAGGGGGCAGGGCAGATACGCAGTATTTT
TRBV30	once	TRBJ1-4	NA	CAWSRGIGNEKLFF	TGTGCCTGGAGTCGGGGGATCGGGAATGAAAAACTGTTTTTT
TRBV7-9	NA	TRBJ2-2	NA	CASSSVGANTGELFF	TGTGCCAGCAGCTCTGTAGGAGCGAACACCGGGGAGCTGTTTTTT
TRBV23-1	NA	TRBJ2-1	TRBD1	CASSQSATGGFNEQFF	TGCGCCAGCAGTCAATCCGCGACAGGGGGATTCAATGAGCAGTTCTTC
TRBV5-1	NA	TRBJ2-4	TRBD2	CASSLSGGRGDIQYF	TGCGCCAGCAGCTTATCGGGGGGGCGCGGGGACATTCAGTACTTC
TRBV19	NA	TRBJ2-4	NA	CASSSVEAKNIQYF	TGTGCCAGTAGCTCCGTTGAGGCCAAAAACATTCAGTACTTC
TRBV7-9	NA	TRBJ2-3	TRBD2	CASSLGATSGGRTDTQYF	TGTGCCAGCAGCTTAGGGGCCACTAGCGGGGGCCGCACAGATACGCAGTATTTT
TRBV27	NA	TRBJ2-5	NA	CASSFRARESLYQETQYF	TGTGCCAGCAGTTTTCGGGCTAGGGAATCTCTCTACCAAGAGACCCAGTACTTC
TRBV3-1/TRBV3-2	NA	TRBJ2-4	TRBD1	CASSQRDSLPIQYF	TGTGCCAGCAGCCAAAGGGACAGTTTACCCATTCAGTACTTC
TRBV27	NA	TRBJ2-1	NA	CASSLAGEQFF	TGTGCCAGCAGTTTAGCCGGTGAGCAGTTCTTC
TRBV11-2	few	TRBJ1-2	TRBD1	CASSLDRGQGSYGYTF	TGTGCCAGCAGCTTAGATCGAGGACAGGGGTCCTATGGCTACACCTTC
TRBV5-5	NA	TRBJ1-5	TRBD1	CASSFRPGQDHQPQHF	TGTGCCAGCAGCTTCCGTCCGGGACAGGACCATCAGCCCCAGCATTTT
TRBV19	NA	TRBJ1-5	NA	CASTRGGNQPQHF	TGTGCCAGTACCCGAGGGGGAAATCAGCCCCAGCATTTT
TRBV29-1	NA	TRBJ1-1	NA	CSVRMGGTLNTEAFF	TGCAGCGTCAGAATGGGGGGGACATTGAACACTGAAGCTTTCTTT
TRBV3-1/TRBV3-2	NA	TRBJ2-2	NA	CASSRLNVAGGELFF	TGTGCCAGCAGCCGCCTCAACGTGGCGGGGGGGGAGCTGTTTTTT
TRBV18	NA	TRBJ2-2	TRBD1	CASSPSRTGNTGELFF	TGTGCCAGCTCACCATCAAGGACAGGGAACACCGGGGAGCTGTTTTTT
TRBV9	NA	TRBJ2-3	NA	CASSLDSGGTQYF	TGTGCCAGCAGCCTCGATTCCGGGGGTACGCAGTATTTT
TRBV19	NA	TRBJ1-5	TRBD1	CATQDRVGNQPQHF	TGTGCCACCCAGGACAGGGTGGGCAATCAGCCCCAGCATTTT
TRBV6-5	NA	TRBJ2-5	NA	CASSPPGQETQYF	TGTGCCAGCAGCCCGCCGGGTCAAGAGACCCAGTACTTC
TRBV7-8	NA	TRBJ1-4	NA	CASSHGPLRRGNEKLFF	TGTGCCAGCAGCCACGGGCCTCTCCGCCGGGGCAATGAAAAACTGTTTTTT
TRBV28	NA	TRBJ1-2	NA	CASSLAGIDYGYTF	TGTGCCAGCAGTTTAGCAGGGATTGACTATGGCTACACCTTC
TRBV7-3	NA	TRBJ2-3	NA	CASSMGGLNTDTQYF	TGTGCCAGCAGCATGGGGGGACTTAACACAGATACGCAGTATTTT
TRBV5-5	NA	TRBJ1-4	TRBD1	CASSYNRGRSEKLFF	TGTGCCAGCAGCTACAACAGGGGGCGGAGTGAAAAACTGTTTTTT
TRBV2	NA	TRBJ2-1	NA	CASLDRGGNDEQFF	TGTGCCAGCCTAGACAGGGGAGGGAACGATGAGCAGTTCTTC
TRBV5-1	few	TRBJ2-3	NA	CASSQQDTQYF	TGCGCCAGCAGCCAACAAGATACGCAGTATTTT
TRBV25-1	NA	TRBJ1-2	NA	CASSEWAGERNYGYTF	TGTGCCAGCAGTGAATGGGCAGGGGAACGTAACTATGGCTACACCTTC
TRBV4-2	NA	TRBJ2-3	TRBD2	CASSQGTSGDTDTQYF	TGTGCCAGCAGCCAGGGTACTAGCGGGGATACAGATACGCAGTATTTT
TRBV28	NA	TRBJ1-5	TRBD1	CASSLAQGGNQPQHF	TGTGCCAGCAGTTTGGCGCAGGGGGGAAATCAGCCCCAGCATTTT
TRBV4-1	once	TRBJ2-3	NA	CASGGGIMSTDTQYF	TGCGCCAGCGGAGGAGGGATAATGAGCACAGATACGCAGTATTTT
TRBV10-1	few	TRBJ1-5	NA	CASSESRDQPQHF	TGCGCCAGCAGTGAGTCCCGGGATCAGCCCCAGCATTTT
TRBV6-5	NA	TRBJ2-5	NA	CASTRGRTTETQYF	TGTGCCAGCACCCGGGGAAGGACCACGGAGACCCAGTACTTC
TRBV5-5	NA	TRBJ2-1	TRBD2	CASSTRRPSGVSYNEQFF	TGTGCCAGCAGCACCCGTAGGCCTAGCGGGGTCTCCTACAATGAGCAGTTCTTC
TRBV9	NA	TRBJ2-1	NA	CASSVEGGGDNEQFF	TGTGCCAGCAGCGTAGAGGGGGGTGGAGACAATGAGCAGTTCTTC
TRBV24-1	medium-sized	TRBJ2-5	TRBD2	CATSLSGETWGETQYF	TGTGCCACCAGTCTCAGCGGGGAGACGTGGGGAGAGACCCAGTACTTC
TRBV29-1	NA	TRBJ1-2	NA	CSARLVNYGYTF	TGCAGCGCCAGACTGGTTAACTATGGCTACACCTTC
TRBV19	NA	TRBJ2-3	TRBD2	CASSIRTSGPTDTQYF	TGTGCCAGTAGTATCCGGACTAGCGGCCCCACAGATACGCAGTATTTT
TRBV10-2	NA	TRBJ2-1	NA	CASSPDSYNEQFF	TGCGCCAGCAGCCCGGACAGTTACAATGAGCAGTTCTTC
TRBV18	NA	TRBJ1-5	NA	CASSPPGGKQPQHF	TGTGCCAGCTCCCCCCCAGGCGGCAAACAGCCCCAGCATTTT
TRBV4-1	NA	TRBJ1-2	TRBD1	CASSQRGRGYGYTF	TGCGCCAGCAGCCAAAGGGGGCGAGGCTATGGCTACACCTTC
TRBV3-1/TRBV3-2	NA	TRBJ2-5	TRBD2	CASSQVVRLAGAHRETQYF	TGTGCCAGCAGCCAAGTCGTCCGGCTAGCGGGGGCCCACAGGGAGACCCAGTACTTC
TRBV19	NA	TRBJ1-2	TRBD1	CASSTTGTGIYGYTF	TGTGCCAGTAGTACAACCGGGACAGGGATCTATGGCTACACCTTC
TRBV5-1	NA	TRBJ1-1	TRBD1	CASSDRQGAWTEAFF	TGCGCCAGCAGCGACCGACAGGGGGCATGGACTGAAGCTTTCTTT
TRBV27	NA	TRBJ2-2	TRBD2	CASSWAHASGNTGELFF	TGTGCCAGCAGTTGGGCCCATGCTAGCGGTAACACCGGGGAGCTGTTTTTT
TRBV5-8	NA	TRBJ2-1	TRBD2	CASSLRLAAYNEQFF	TGTGCCAGCAGCTTGAGGCTAGCGGCCTACAATGAGCAGTTCTTC